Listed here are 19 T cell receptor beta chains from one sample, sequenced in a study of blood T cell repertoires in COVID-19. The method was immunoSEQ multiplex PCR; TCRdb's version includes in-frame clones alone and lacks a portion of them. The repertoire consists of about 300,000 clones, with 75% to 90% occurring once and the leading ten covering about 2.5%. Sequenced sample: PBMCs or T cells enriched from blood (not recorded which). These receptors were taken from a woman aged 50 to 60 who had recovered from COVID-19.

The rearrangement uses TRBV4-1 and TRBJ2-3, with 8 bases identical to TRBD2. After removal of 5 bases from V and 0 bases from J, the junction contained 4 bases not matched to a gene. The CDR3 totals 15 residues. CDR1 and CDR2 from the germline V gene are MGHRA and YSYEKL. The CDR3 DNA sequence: TGCGCCAGCAGCTTAGAGCGGGGGAGCACAGATACGCAGTATTTT. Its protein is CASSLERGSTDTQYF.

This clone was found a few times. CDR3 sequence: CASSYRTGGQAYEQYF. As DNA, the CDR3 is TGTGCCAGCAGTTATCGAACCGGTGGACAGGCCTACGAGCAGTACTTC. V gene TRBV28 combines with J gene TRBJ2-7; 7 bases line up with TRBD1. This CDR3 region has 16 residues. V lost 4 bases and J lost 2; bases outside the gene matches: 11. Germline assignment: CDR1 MDHEN and CDR2 SYDVKM.

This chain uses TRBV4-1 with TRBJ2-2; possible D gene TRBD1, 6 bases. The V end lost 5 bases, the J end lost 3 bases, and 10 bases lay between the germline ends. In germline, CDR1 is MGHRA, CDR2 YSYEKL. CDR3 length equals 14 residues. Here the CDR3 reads CASSRTGYTGELFF. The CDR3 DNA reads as TGCGCCAGCAGCAGAACAGGGTACACCGGGGAGCTGTTTTTT.

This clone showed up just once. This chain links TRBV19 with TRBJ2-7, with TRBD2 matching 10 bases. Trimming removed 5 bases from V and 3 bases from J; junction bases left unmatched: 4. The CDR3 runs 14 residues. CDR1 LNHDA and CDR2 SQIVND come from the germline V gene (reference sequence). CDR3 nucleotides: TGTGCCAGTAGTCCCGGGACTAGCGTCTACGAGCAGTACTTC. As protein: CASSPGTSVYEQYF.

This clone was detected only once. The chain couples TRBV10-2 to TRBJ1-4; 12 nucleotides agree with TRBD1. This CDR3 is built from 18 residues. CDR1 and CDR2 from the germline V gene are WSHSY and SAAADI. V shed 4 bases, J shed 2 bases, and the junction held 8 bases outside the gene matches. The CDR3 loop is CASSGRDRGPFTNEKLFF. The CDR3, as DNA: TGCGCCAGCAGTGGCCGGGACAGGGGGCCTTTCACTAATGAAAAACTGTTTTTT.

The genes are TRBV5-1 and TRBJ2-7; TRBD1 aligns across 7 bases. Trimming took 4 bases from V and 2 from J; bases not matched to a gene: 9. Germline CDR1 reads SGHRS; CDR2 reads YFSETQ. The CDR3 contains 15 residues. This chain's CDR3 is CASSPKTGIAYEQYF. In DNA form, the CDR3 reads TGCGCCAGCAGCCCGAAGACAGGGATCGCCTACGAGCAGTACTTC.

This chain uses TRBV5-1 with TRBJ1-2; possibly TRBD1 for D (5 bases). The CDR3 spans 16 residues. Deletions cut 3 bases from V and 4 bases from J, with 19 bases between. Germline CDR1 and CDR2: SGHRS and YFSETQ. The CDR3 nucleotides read TGCGCCAGCAGCTCGGGACGCGGGGTAGGCGGCTATGGCTACACCTTC. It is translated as CASSSGRGVGGYGYTF. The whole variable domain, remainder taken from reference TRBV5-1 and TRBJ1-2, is KAGVTQTPRYLIKTRGQQVTLSCSPISGHRSVSWYQQTPGQGLQFLFEYFSETQRNKGNFPGRFSGRQFSNSRSEMNVSTLELGDSALYLCASSSGRGVGGYGYTFGSGTRLTVV.

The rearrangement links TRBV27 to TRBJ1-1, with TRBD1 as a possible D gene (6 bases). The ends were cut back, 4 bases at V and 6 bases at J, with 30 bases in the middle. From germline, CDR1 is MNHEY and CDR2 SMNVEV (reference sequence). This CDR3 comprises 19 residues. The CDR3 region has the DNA TGTGCCAGCAGTTCACAAGAAGGCCGGCAGGGGACCTTCCAGGCTGAAGCTTTCTTT. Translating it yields CASSSQEGRQGTFQAEAFF.

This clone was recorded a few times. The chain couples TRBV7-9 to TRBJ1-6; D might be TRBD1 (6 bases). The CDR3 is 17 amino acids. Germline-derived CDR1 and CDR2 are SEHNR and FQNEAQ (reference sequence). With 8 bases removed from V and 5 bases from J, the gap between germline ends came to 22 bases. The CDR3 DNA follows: TGTGCCAGCGGGGACCACTCCTCAGGGGCCGATAATTCACCCCTCCACTTT. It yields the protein CASGDHSSGADNSPLHF.

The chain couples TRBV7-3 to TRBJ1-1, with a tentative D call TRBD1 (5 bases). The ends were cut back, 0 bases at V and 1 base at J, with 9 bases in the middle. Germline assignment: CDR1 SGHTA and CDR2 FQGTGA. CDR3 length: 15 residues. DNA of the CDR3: TGTGCCAGCAGCTTAACCTCCCAGGGGAACACTGAAGCTTTCTTT. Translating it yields CASSLTSQGNTEAFF.

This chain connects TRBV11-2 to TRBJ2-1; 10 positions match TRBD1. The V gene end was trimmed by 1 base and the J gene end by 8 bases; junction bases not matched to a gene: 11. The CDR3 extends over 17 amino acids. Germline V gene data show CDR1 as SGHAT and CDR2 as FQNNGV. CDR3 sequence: CASSLGGTGATLYEQFF. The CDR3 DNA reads TGTGCCAGCAGCTTAGGCGGGACAGGGGCCACCCTGTATGAGCAGTTCTTC.

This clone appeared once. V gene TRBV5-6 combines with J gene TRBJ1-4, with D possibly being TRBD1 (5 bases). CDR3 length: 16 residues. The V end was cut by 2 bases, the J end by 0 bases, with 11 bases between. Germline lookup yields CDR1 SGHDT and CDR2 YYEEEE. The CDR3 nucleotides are TGTGCCAGCAGCTTAGGGGCGCAAGCAACTAATGAAAAACTGTTTTTT. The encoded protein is CASSLGAQATNEKLFF.

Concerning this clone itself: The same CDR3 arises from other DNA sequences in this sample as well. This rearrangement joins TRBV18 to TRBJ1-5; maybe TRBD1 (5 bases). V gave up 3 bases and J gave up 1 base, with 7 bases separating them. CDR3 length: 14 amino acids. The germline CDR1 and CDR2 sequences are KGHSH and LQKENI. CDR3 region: CASSPRQSNQPQHF. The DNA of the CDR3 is TGTGCCAGCTCACCGCGACAGAGCAATCAGCCCCAGCATTTT. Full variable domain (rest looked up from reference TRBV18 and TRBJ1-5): NAGVMQNPRHLVRRRGQEARLRCSPMKGHSHVYWYRQLPEEGLKFMVYLQKENIIDESGMPKERFSAEFPKEGPSILRIQQVVRGDSAAYFCASSPRQSNQPQHFGDGTRLSIL.

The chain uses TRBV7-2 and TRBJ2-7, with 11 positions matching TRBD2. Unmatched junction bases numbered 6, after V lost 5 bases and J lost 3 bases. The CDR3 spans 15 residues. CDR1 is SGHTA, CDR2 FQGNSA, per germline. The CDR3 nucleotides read TGTGCCAGCAGCCCGGGACTAGCGGCCTTCTACGAGCAGTACTTC. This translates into CASSPGLAAFYEQYF.

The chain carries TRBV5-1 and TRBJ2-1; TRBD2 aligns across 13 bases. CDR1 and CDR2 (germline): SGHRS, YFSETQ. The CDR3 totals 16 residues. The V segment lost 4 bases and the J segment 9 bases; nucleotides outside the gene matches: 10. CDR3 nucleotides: TGCGCCAGCAGCACTGTAACTAGCGGGAGGGCCAGTGAGCAGTTCTTC. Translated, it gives CASSTVTSGRASEQFF.

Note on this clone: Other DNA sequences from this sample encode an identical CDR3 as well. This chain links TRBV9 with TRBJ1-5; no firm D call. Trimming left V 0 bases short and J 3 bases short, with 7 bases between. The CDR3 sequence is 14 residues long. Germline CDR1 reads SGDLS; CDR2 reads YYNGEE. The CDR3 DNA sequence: TGTGCCAGCAGCGTAGGTGACACCAATCAGCCCCAGCATTTT. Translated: CASSVGDTNQPQHF.

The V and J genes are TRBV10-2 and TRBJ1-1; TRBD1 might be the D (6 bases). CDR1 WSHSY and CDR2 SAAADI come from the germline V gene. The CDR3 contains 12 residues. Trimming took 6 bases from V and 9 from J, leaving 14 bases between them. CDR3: CASSSEQGKAFF. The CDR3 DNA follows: TGCGCCAGCAGCTCTGAACAGGGTAAAGCTTTCTTT.

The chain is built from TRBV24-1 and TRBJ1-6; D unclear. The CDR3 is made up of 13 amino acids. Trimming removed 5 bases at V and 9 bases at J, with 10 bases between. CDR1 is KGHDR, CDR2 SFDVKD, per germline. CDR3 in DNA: TGTGCCACCAGTGCGGGGAGTTCTTCACCCCTCCACTTT. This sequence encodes CATSAGSSSPLHF.

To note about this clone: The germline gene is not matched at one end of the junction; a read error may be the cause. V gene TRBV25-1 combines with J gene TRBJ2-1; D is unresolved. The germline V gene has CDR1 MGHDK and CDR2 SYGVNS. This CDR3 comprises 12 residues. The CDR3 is CASSNPSLRPVF. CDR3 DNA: TGTGCCAGCAGTAACCCCTCACTAAGACCGGTCTTC.